The rows below give T cell receptor beta chains drawn from one sample of a study of Tregs in tolerant kidney transplant recipients. Clones were sequenced by immunoSEQ multiplex PCR, and TCRdb holds only the in-frame ones, with some missing. Of 50,000 or so clones in the sample, more than 80% were seen once. The material sequenced was Tregs from blood. Source of these receptors: a human donor in good health. Both conserved end residues are part of each CDR3. A D gene is named only where the DNA matches it firmly. Clone size, where shown, is once, few, many, or a class for clones that have expanded.

CDR3aa: CASRVQGARGYTF
CDR3nt: TGTGCCAGCAGGGTACAGGGGGCTCGTGGCTACACCTTC
abundance: NA
d_gene: TRBD1
v_gene: TRBV2
j_gene: TRBJ1-2

CDR3aa: CASSWGKNTETFF
CDR3nt: TGCGCCAGCAGCTGGGGCAAGAACACTGAAACTTTCTTT
abundance: NA
d_gene: NA
v_gene: TRBV5-1
j_gene: TRBJ1-1

CDR3aa: CASSVGQGLDTIYF
CDR3nt: TGCGCCAGCAGCGTGGGACAGGGTTTGGACACCATATATTTT
abundance: NA
d_gene: TRBD1
v_gene: TRBV5-1
j_gene: TRBJ1-3

CDR3aa: CASSPREKQYGYTF
CDR3nt: TGTGCCAGCAGTCCCCGGGAGAAGCAGTATGGCTACACCTTC
abundance: NA
d_gene: NA
v_gene: TRBV5-6
j_gene: TRBJ1-2

CDR3aa: CASSPARSPSYGYTF
CDR3nt: TGTGCCAGCAGCCCAGCCCGGTCACCTTCCTATGGCTACACCTTC
abundance: NA
d_gene: NA
v_gene: TRBV11-2
j_gene: TRBJ1-2

CDR3aa: CASSRTGRAELPLHF
CDR3nt: TGTGCCAGCTCCCGGACAGGTAGAGCCGAATTACCCCTCCACTTT
abundance: NA
d_gene: TRBD1
v_gene: TRBV18
j_gene: TRBJ1-6

CDR3aa: CASSRGQGILGGYTF
CDR3nt: TGTGCCAGCAGCCGGGGACAGGGGATTTTAGGGGGCTACACCTTC
abundance: NA
d_gene: TRBD1
v_gene: TRBV7-8
j_gene: TRBJ1-2

CDR3aa: CASSYSGRGTGNTIYF
CDR3nt: TGTGCCAGCAGTTACTCGGGGAGGGGTACCGGAAACACCATATATTTT
abundance: NA
d_gene: NA
v_gene: TRBV6-5
j_gene: TRBJ1-3

CDR3aa: CASSSWASGRNEQYF
CDR3nt: TGCGCCAGCAGTTCGTGGGCTAGCGGGAGGAACGAGCAGTACTTC
abundance: once
d_gene: TRBD2
v_gene: TRBV10-2
j_gene: TRBJ2-7

CDR3aa: CASSVFIGYGYTF
CDR3nt: TGTGCCAGCAGCGTATTTATAGGCTATGGCTACACCTTC
abundance: few
d_gene: NA
v_gene: TRBV9
j_gene: TRBJ1-2

CDR3aa: CASSYRYNEQFF
CDR3nt: TGTGCCAGCAGTTACAGGTACAATGAGCAGTTCTTC
abundance: NA
d_gene: NA
v_gene: TRBV6-6
j_gene: TRBJ2-1

CDR3aa: CASSRMLARNEQFF
CDR3nt: TGTGCCAGCAGCCGAATGCTGGCTCGCAATGAGCAGTTCTTC
abundance: NA
d_gene: NA
v_gene: TRBV7-9
j_gene: TRBJ2-1

CDR3aa: CASSLGHWMNTEAFF
CDR3nt: TGTGCCAGCAGCCTCGGACACTGGATGAACACTGAAGCTTTCTTT
abundance: NA
d_gene: NA
v_gene: TRBV28
j_gene: TRBJ1-1

CDR3aa: CASSQKRAGRVNTEAFF
CDR3nt: TGTGCCAGCAGCCAAAAACGGGCCGGACGGGTGAACACTGAAGCTTTCTTT
abundance: NA
d_gene: NA
v_gene: TRBV13
j_gene: TRBJ1-1

CDR3aa: CASSLGQGPYNEQFF
CDR3nt: TGTGCCAGCAGCTTAGGACAGGGTCCCTACAATGAGCAGTTCTTC
abundance: once
d_gene: TRBD1
v_gene: TRBV11-2
j_gene: TRBJ2-1

CDR3aa: CASSEYGRGGEQYF
CDR3nt: TGTGCCAGCAGTGAATATGGGAGGGGAGGTGAGCAGTACTTC
abundance: NA
d_gene: TRBD2
v_gene: TRBV25-1
j_gene: TRBJ2-7

CDR3aa: CASSIGAGLSYNEQFF
CDR3nt: TGTGCCAGTAGTATAGGGGCGGGACTCTCCTACAATGAGCAGTTCTTC
abundance: once
d_gene: NA
v_gene: TRBV19
j_gene: TRBJ2-1

CDR3aa: CASSLDRAPGYTF
CDR3nt: TGTGCCAGCAGTTTGGACAGGGCCCCCGGCTACACCTTC
abundance: NA
d_gene: TRBD1
v_gene: TRBV6-1
j_gene: TRBJ1-2

CDR3aa: CASSHRLAGDNEQFF
CDR3nt: TGCGCCAGCAGCCACCGACTAGCGGGAGACAATGAGCAGTTCTTC
abundance: NA
d_gene: TRBD2
v_gene: TRBV5-1
j_gene: TRBJ2-1

CDR3aa: CASSQGLAGYNEQFF
CDR3nt: TGCGCCAGCAGCCAAGGACTAGCGGGGTACAATGAGCAGTTCTTC
abundance: once
d_gene: TRBD2
v_gene: TRBV5-1
j_gene: TRBJ2-1

CDR3aa: CASSLMEAPQQYF
CDR3nt: TGTGCCAGCAGCTTAATGGAAGCCCCCCAGCAGTACTTC
abundance: NA
d_gene: NA
v_gene: TRBV11-2
j_gene: TRBJ2-7

CDR3aa: CASSFDRVGSNQPQHF
CDR3nt: TGTGCCAGCAGCTTCGACAGGGTGGGTAGCAATCAGCCCCAGCATTTT
abundance: NA
d_gene: TRBD1
v_gene: TRBV7-8
j_gene: TRBJ1-5

CDR3aa: CASSRQVEQFF
CDR3nt: TGTGCCAGCAGCAGACAGGTAGAGCAGTTCTTC
abundance: NA
d_gene: NA
v_gene: TRBV7-8
j_gene: TRBJ2-1

CDR3aa: CASSVGDRLYGYTF
CDR3nt: TGTGCCAGCAGCGTAGGGGACAGGCTCTATGGCTACACCTTC
abundance: NA
d_gene: TRBD1
v_gene: TRBV9
j_gene: TRBJ1-2